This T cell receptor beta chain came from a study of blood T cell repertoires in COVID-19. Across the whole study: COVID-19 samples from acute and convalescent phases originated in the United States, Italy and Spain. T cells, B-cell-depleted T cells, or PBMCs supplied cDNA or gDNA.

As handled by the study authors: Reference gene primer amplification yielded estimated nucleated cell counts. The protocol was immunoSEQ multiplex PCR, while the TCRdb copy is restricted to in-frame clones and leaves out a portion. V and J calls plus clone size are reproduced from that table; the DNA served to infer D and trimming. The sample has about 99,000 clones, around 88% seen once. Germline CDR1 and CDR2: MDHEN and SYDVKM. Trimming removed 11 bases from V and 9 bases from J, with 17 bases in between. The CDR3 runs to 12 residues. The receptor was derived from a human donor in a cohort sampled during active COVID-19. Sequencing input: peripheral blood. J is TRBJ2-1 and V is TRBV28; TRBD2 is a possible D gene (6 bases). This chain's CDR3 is CACGVAASEQFF. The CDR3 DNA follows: TGTGCCTGCGGGGTAGCGGCCTCTGAGCAGTTCTTC.